These 6 T cell receptor beta chains were sequenced from one sample in a study of blood T cell repertoires in COVID-19. The table came from immunoSEQ multiplex PCR; TCRdb's copy has only in-frame clones and leaves some out. Of a few hundred thousand clones in the sample, more than 75% were seen once. Material for sequencing was peripheral blood. The receptors derive from a human donor in a cohort sampled during active COVID-19.

The J gene is TRBJ1-1, the V gene TRBV28; 11 bases are a match to TRBD1. V shed 2 bases, J shed 8 bases, and the junction held 4 bases outside the gene matches. This CDR3 has 14 residues. CDR1 and CDR2 (germline): MDHEN, SYDVKM. This CDR3 reads CASSLPGTGGEAFF. CDR3 DNA: TGTGCCAGCAGTTTACCCGGGACAGGGGGGGAAGCTTTCTTT.

The chain joins TRBV7-6 to TRBJ2-3; 9 nucleotides agree with TRBD1. Trimming took 6 bases from V and 4 from J; bases not matched to a gene: 5. Per germline, CDR1 SGHVS and CDR2 FNYEAQ. This CDR3 region has 14 residues. CDR3 residues: CASSSGTGPDTQYF. In DNA form, the CDR3 reads TGTGCCAGCAGTTCCGGGACAGGGCCAGATACGCAGTATTTT.

This chain uses TRBV27 with TRBJ2-1; D call uncertain. The CDR3 spans 13 residues. Trimming stripped 4 bases from V and 6 bases from J, with 10 bases between. Germline V gene sequence: CDR1 MNHEY, CDR2 SMNVEV (reference sequence). The CDR3 protein is CASSSPPSNEQFF. The CDR3 bases are TGTGCCAGCAGTTCCCCCCCTAGCAATGAGCAGTTCTTC.

This clone was found a few times. The sample holds other DNA sequences that translate to the same CDR3. V gene TRBV6-5 combines with J gene TRBJ2-1, with D perhaps matching TRBD2 (6 bases). V was clipped by 6 bases and J by 7 bases, with 16 bases between them. The CDR3 loop spans 14 amino acids. Looked up from germline, CDR1 is MNHEY and CDR2 is SVGAGI. CDR3 in amino acids: CASSRGSGGNEQFF. CDR3 nucleotide sequence: TGTGCCAGCAGCCGGGGGAGCGGAGGGAATGAGCAGTTCTTC.

This clone was counted only a few times. This chain uses TRBV5-1 with TRBJ2-1, with 7 bases fitting TRBD2. CDR3 length equals 11 residues. Germline V gene lookup returns CDR1 SGHRS and CDR2 YFSETQ. Germline trimming cut 4 bases from V and 16 bases from J; bases unmatched to any gene: 8. CDR3: CASSNYREVFF. In DNA, the CDR3 is TGCGCCAGCAGCAACTACCGGGAGGTCTTCTTC.

This clone was counted only a few times. V and J are TRBV6-5 and TRBJ1-2; maybe TRBD1 (6 bases). CDR3 length equals 14 residues. Trimming left V 4 bases short and J 7 bases short, with 16 bases between. Germline-derived CDR1 and CDR2 are MNHEY and SVGAGI. CDR3 protein: CASSWTAGLGGYTF. The CDR3 DNA is TGTGCCAGCAGTTGGACAGCCGGTCTAGGTGGCTACACCTTC.